This entry describes one T cell receptor (beta chain). The CDR3 sequence is 13 residues long. V was trimmed by 1 base and J by 3 bases, leaving 4 bases between them. Germline CDR1 reads MGHRA; CDR2 reads YSYEKL. The data originate from a study of T-cell memory formation after mild COVID-19. 5'RACE with constant-segment primers built TCRalpha and TCRbeta cDNA libraries with UMIs. TCRdb re-analysed the 5' RACE reads in MiXCR, keeping a single row per CDR3 protein. The sample yields some 320,000 distinct CDR3 sequences, roughly 15% seen once. The sequenced sample consisted of PBMCs or a T cell subset sorted from them (not recorded which). The chain is built from TRBV4-1 and TRBJ1-5, with D unclear. The TCR sequence derives from a man in his late teens or twenties who had mild COVID-19 (a few samples of this study predate the infection). Cell type and time point are not known. CDR3 in DNA: TGCGCCAGCAGCCAAGCCCTCAATCAGCCCCAGCATTTT. Translated, it gives CASSQALNQPQHF.